A selection of T cell receptor beta chains follows, all from one sample in a study of blood T cell repertoires in COVID-19. Assay: immunoSEQ multiplex PCR; the TCRdb copy retains only in-frame clones and omits some. The sample lists more than 250,000 clones, under 95% occurring once. The sample was PBMCs or T cells enriched from blood (not recorded which). The receptors shown here come from a woman aged 25 to 39 who had recovered from COVID-19. The CDR3 runs from the conserved cysteine through the conserved F or W. Fields, in order: D gene, V gene, clone size, J gene, CDR3 protein, CDR3 DNA. The D gene is left open where the match is weak. Clone size, where shown, is once, few, many, or a class for clones that have expanded.

d_call: TRBD1; v_call: TRBV20-1; clone_size: once; j_call: TRBJ2-1; cdr3_aa: CSADRDGEQFF; cdr3_nt: TGCAGTGCTGACAGGGACGGTGAGCAGTTCTTC
d_call: .; v_call: TRBV3-1/TRBV3-2; clone_size: .; j_call: TRBJ2-7; cdr3_aa: CASSPDGGTYEQYF; cdr3_nt: TGTGCCAGCAGCCCGGACGGGGGTACCTACGAGCAGTACTTC
d_call: .; v_call: TRBV12-3/TRBV12-4; clone_size: once; j_call: TRBJ2-1; cdr3_aa: CALGERGNNEQFF; cdr3_nt: TGTGCCTTGGGAGAGAGGGGGAACAATGAGCAGTTCTTC
d_call: TRBD2; v_call: TRBV27; clone_size: .; j_call: TRBJ2-3; cdr3_aa: CASRTSANTDTQYF; cdr3_nt: TGTGCCAGCCGGACTAGCGCTAATACAGATACGCAGTATTTT
d_call: .; v_call: TRBV10-3; clone_size: .; j_call: TRBJ2-2; cdr3_aa: CAISGTTTGELFF; cdr3_nt: TGTGCCATCAGCGGGACAACCACCGGGGAGCTGTTTTTT
d_call: .; v_call: TRBV10-1; clone_size: .; j_call: TRBJ2-7; cdr3_aa: CASSVQAIYEQYF; cdr3_nt: TGCGCCAGCAGTGTTCAGGCTATTTACGAGCAGTACTTC
d_call: .; v_call: TRBV4-1; clone_size: .; j_call: TRBJ1-2; cdr3_aa: CASSQEAREGYGYTF; cdr3_nt: TGCGCCAGCAGCCAAGAGGCCAGGGAGGGCTATGGCTACACCTTC
d_call: TRBD2; v_call: TRBV6-2/TRBV6-3; clone_size: .; j_call: TRBJ2-3; cdr3_aa: CASSYLAGGVNTQYF; cdr3_nt: TGTGCCAGCAGTTACCTCGCGGGAGGGGTAAATACGCAGTATTTT
d_call: TRBD1; v_call: TRBV4-2; clone_size: few; j_call: TRBJ2-7; cdr3_aa: CASSQLPGQNNYEQYF; cdr3_nt: TGTGCCAGCAGCCAACTTCCGGGACAGAATAACTACGAGCAGTACTTC
d_call: .; v_call: TRBV10-3; clone_size: .; j_call: TRBJ2-2; cdr3_aa: CAIGGGANTGELFF; cdr3_nt: TGTGCCATCGGAGGCGGGGCGAACACCGGGGAGCTGTTTTTT
d_call: .; v_call: TRBV12-3/TRBV12-4; clone_size: .; j_call: TRBJ1-1; cdr3_aa: CASSLAGNTEAFF; cdr3_nt: TGTGCCAGCAGTTTGGCAGGGAACACTGAAGCTTTCTTT
d_call: TRBD1; v_call: TRBV5-1; clone_size: .; j_call: TRBJ2-5; cdr3_aa: CASSHGQGLGETQYF; cdr3_nt: TGCGCCAGCAGCCACGGACAGGGTCTAGGAGAGACCCAGTACTTC
d_call: .; v_call: TRBV7-9; clone_size: once; j_call: TRBJ2-1; cdr3_aa: CASSLTPGSGMSYNEQFF; cdr3_nt: TGTGCCAGCAGCTTAACCCCTGGGAGCGGAATGTCCTACAATGAGCAGTTCTTC
d_call: TRBD1; v_call: TRBV2; clone_size: .; j_call: TRBJ2-3; cdr3_aa: CASSEGTGGTDTQYF; cdr3_nt: TGTGCCAGCAGTGAAGGAACAGGGGGGACAGATACGCAGTATTTT
d_call: .; v_call: TRBV28; clone_size: .; j_call: TRBJ2-1; cdr3_aa: CAATGLHHEQFF; cdr3_nt: TGTGCCGCCACAGGGTTACACCATGAGCAGTTCTTC
d_call: .; v_call: TRBV6-2/TRBV6-3; clone_size: .; j_call: TRBJ1-1; cdr3_aa: CASSPGIQGRRNTEAFF; cdr3_nt: TGTGCCAGCAGTCCCGGAATACAGGGACGACGGAACACTGAAGCTTTCTTT
d_call: TRBD2; v_call: TRBV29-1; clone_size: .; j_call: TRBJ2-5; cdr3_aa: CSVPRGVAGDQQETQYF; cdr3_nt: TGCAGCGTTCCCCGAGGGGTAGCGGGGGACCAACAAGAGACCCAGTACTTC
d_call: .; v_call: TRBV27; clone_size: .; j_call: TRBJ1-1; cdr3_aa: CASSPQTGLLTEAFF; cdr3_nt: TGTGCCAGCAGCCCTCAGACAGGACTGTTAACTGAAGCTTTCTTT
d_call: TRBD1; v_call: TRBV5-1; clone_size: .; j_call: TRBJ1-2; cdr3_aa: CASSLGTAYGYTF; cdr3_nt: TGCGCCAGCAGCTTAGGGACAGCCTATGGCTACACCTTC
d_call: TRBD1; v_call: TRBV7-9; clone_size: .; j_call: TRBJ1-3; cdr3_aa: CASSLVGTGQSGNTIYF; cdr3_nt: TGTGCCAGCAGCTTAGTTGGGACAGGGCAATCTGGAAACACCATATATTTT
d_call: .; v_call: TRBV28; clone_size: .; j_call: TRBJ1-1; cdr3_aa: CASSLLIQANTEAFF; cdr3_nt: TGTGCCAGCAGTTTACTTATACAGGCTAACACTGAAGCTTTCTTT
d_call: TRBD1; v_call: TRBV19; clone_size: .; j_call: TRBJ1-4; cdr3_aa: CASSHIPPRGQEKLFF; cdr3_nt: TGTGCCAGTAGTCATATCCCACCAAGGGGGCAGGAAAAACTGTTTTTT
d_call: .; v_call: TRBV4-1; clone_size: once; j_call: TRBJ2-2; cdr3_aa: CASSQPTRRTKGELFF; cdr3_nt: TGCGCCAGCAGCCAACCGACTAGGAGGACTAAAGGGGAGCTGTTTTTT
d_call: .; v_call: TRBV19; clone_size: .; j_call: TRBJ1-1; cdr3_aa: CASSFQGGTEAFF; cdr3_nt: TGTGCCAGTAGTTTTCAGGGTGGCACTGAAGCTTTCTTT
d_call: TRBD1; v_call: TRBV7-8; clone_size: .; j_call: TRBJ2-6; cdr3_aa: CASSLAPGQGSGANVLTF; cdr3_nt: TGTGCCAGCAGCTTAGCGCCAGGACAGGGGTCGGGGGCCAACGTCCTGACTTTC
d_call: TRBD1; v_call: TRBV18; clone_size: .; j_call: TRBJ2-7; cdr3_aa: CASSPPGTEDFGQYF; cdr3_nt: TGTGCCAGCTCACCGCCCGGGACAGAAGATTTCGGGCAGTACTTC
d_call: TRBD1; v_call: TRBV7-2; clone_size: .; j_call: TRBJ2-7; cdr3_aa: CASKPGQGAGEQYF; cdr3_nt: TGTGCCAGCAAACCGGGACAGGGGGCGGGGGAGCAGTACTTC
d_call: TRBD2; v_call: TRBV7-3; clone_size: .; j_call: TRBJ2-1; cdr3_aa: CASSLGTSGKLDEQFF; cdr3_nt: TGTGCCAGCAGCTTGGGGACTAGCGGGAAATTGGATGAGCAGTTCTTC
d_call: .; v_call: TRBV28; clone_size: .; j_call: TRBJ2-6; cdr3_aa: CASSRTATTGANVLTF; cdr3_nt: TGTGCCAGCAGTAGGACAGCGACCACTGGGGCCAACGTCCTGACTTTC